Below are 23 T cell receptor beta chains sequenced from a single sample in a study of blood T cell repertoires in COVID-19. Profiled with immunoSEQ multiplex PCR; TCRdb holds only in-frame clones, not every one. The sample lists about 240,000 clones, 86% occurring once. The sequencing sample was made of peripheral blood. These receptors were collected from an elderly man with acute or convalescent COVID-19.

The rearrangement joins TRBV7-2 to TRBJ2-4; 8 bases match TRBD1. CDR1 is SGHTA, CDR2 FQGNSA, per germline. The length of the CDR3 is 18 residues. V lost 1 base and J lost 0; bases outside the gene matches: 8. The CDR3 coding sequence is TGTGCCAGCAGCTTAGGGGGACAGGTCTTACTAGCCAAAAACATTCAGTACTTC. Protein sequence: CASSLGGQVLLAKNIQYF.

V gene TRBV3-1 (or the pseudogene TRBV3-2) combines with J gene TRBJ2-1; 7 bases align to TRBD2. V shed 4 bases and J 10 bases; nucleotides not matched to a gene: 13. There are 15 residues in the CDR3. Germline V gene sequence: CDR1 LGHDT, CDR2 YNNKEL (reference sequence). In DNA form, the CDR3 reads TGTGCCAGCAGCCGCACTGGACTAGTATCGAACGAGCAGTTCTTC. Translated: CASSRTGLVSNEQFF.

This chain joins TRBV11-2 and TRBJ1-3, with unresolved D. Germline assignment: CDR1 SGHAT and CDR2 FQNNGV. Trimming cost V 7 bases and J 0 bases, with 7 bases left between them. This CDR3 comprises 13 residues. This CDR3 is CASTGDSGNTIYF. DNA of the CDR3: TGTGCCAGCACCGGGGACTCTGGAAACACCATATATTTT.

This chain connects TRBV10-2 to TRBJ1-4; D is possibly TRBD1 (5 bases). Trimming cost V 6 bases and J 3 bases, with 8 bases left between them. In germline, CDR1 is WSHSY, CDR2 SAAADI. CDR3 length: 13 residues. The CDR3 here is CASRGLANEKLFF. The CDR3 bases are TGCGCCAGCAGGGGGCTGGCTAATGAAAAACTGTTTTTT.

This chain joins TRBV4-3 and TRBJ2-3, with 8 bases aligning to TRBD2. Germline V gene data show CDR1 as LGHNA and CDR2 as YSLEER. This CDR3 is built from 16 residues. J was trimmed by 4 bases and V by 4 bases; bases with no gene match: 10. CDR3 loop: CASSPQAQRGPDTQYF. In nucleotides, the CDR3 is TGCGCCAGCAGCCCACAAGCACAGCGGGGGCCAGATACGCAGTATTTT.

For the CDR3, the DNA is TGTGCCAGCAGTGAACATTTGGACAGCTCCTATGGCTACACCTTC. Amino acids: CASSEHLDSSYGYTF. The rearrangement joins TRBV2 to TRBJ1-2, with a tentative D call TRBD1 (6 bases). Germline lookup yields CDR1 SNHLY and CDR2 FYNNEI. The V gene lost 2 bases and the J gene lost 4 bases, with 14 bases spanning the gap. The CDR3 spans 15 residues.

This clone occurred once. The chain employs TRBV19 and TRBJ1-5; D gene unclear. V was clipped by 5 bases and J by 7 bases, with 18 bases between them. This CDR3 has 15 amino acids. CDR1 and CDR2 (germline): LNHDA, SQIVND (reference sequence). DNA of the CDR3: TGTGCCAGTAGTCATCCGGGTGCGTACGGGCAGCCCCAGCATTTT. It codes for CASSHPGAYGQPQHF.

In DNA, the CDR3 is TGCAGTGCTAGTCGGGTGACAGGCGGACTTAATCAGCCCCAGCATTTT. Amino acid sequence: CSASRVTGGLNQPQHF. This chain joins TRBV20-1 and TRBJ1-5, with D perhaps TRBD1 (6 bases). Per the germline V gene, CDR1 is DFQATT and CDR2 is SNEGSKA (reference sequence). The length of the CDR3 is 16 residues. V lost 3 bases to trimming and J lost 4 bases, with 19 bases between them.

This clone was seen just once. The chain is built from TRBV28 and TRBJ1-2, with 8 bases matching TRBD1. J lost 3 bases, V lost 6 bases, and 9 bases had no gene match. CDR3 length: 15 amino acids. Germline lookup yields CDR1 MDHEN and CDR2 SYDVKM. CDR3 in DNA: TGTGCCAGCAGGAATGGACAGGGCCAGTACTATGGCTACACCTTC. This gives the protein CASRNGQGQYYGYTF.

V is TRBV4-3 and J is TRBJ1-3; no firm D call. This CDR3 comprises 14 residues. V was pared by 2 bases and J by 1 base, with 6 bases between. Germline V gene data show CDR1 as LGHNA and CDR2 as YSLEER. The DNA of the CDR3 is TGCGCCAGCAGCCAACAGGCTTCTGGAAACACCATATATTTT. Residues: CASSQQASGNTIYF.

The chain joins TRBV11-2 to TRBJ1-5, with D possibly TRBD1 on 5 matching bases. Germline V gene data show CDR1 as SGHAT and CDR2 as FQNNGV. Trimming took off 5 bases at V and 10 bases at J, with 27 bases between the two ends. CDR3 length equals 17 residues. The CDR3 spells CASSLTQGTVPLPPQHF. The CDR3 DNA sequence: TGTGCCAGCAGCCTCACCCAGGGAACAGTGCCGCTACCCCCCCAGCATTTT.

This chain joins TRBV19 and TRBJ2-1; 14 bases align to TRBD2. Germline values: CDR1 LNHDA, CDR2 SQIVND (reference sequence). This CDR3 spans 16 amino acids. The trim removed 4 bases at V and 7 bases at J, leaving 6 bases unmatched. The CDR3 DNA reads TGTGCCAGTAGTACGGGACTAGCGGGAGTTCTTAATGAGCAGTTCTTC. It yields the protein CASSTGLAGVLNEQFF.

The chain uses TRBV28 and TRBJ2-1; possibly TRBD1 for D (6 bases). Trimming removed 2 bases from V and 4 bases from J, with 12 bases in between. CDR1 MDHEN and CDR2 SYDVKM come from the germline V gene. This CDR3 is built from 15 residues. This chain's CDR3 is CASSLPGQIYNEQFF. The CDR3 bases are TGTGCCAGCAGTTTACCCGGACAGATTTACAATGAGCAGTTCTTC.

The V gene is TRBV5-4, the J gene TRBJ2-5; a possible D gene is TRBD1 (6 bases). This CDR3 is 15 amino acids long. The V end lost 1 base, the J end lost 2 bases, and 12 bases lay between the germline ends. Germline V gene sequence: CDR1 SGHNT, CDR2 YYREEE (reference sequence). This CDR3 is CASSLTGQGQETQYF. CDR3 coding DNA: TGTGCCAGCAGCTTGACCGGGCAGGGGCAAGAGACCCAGTACTTC. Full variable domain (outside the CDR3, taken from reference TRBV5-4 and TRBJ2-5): ETGVTQSPTHLIKTRGQQVTLRCSSQSGHNTVSWYQQALGQGPQFIFQYYREEENGRGNFPPRFSGLQFPNYSSELNVNALELDDSALYLCASSLTGQGQETQYFGPGTRLLVL.

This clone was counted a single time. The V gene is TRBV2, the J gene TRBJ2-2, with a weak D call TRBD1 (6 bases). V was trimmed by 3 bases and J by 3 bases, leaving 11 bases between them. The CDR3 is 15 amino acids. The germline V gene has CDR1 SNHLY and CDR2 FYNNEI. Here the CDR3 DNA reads TGTGCCAGCAGTGAGGGGACACCCGACACCGGGGAGCTGTTTTTT. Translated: CASSEGTPDTGELFF.

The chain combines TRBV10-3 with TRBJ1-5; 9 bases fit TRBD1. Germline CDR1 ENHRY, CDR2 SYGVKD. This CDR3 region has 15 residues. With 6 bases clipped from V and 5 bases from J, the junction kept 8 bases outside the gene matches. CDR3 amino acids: CAISPGQGSHQPQHF. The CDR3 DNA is TGTGCCATCAGCCCCGGACAGGGGTCTCATCAGCCCCAGCATTTT.

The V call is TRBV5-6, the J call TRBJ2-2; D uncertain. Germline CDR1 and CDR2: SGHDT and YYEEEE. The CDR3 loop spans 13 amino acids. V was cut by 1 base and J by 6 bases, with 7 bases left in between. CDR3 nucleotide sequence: TGTGCCAGCAGCTTGACAGTCCCCGGGGAGCTGTTTTTT. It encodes CASSLTVPGELFF.

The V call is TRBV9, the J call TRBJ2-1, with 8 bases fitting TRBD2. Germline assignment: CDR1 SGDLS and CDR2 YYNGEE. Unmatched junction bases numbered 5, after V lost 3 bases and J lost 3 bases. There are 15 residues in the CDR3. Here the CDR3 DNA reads TGTGCCAGCAGCGGGTCGGGAGGGGGCTACAATGAGCAGTTCTTC. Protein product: CASSGSGGGYNEQFF.

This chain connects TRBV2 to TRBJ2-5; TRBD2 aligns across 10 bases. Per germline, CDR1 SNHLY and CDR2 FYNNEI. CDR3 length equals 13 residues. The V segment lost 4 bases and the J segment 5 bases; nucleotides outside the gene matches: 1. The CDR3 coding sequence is TGTGCCAGCAGTGGACTAGCGGGTGAGACCCAGTACTTC. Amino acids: CASSGLAGETQYF.

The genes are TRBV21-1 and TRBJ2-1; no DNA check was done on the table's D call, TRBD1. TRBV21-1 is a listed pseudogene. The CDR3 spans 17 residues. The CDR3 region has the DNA TGTGCCAGCAACTTAGGGGAGAGGAGGGGGCGATACAATGAGCAGTTCTTC. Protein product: CASNLGERRGRYNEQFF.

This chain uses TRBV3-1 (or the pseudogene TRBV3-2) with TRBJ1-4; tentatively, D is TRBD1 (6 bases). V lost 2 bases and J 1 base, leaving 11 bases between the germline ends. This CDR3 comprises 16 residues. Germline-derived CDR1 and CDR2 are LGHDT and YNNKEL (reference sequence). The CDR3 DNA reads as TGTGCCAGCAGCCAATACCAGGGGTTAACTAATGAAAAACTGTTTTTT. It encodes CASSQYQGLTNEKLFF.

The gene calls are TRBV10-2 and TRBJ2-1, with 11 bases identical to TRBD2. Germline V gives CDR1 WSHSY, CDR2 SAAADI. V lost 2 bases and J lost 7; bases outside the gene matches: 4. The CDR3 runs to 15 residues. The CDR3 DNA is TGCGCCAGCAGTGAGGTTAGCGGGGGGGGTAATGAGCAGTTCTTC. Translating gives CASSEVSGGGNEQFF.

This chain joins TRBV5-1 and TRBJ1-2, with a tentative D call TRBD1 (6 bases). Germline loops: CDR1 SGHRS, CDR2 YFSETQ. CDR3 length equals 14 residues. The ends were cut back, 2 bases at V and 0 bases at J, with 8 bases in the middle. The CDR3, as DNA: TGCGCCAGCAGCTTCGGGACAACTAACTATGGCTACACCTTC. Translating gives CASSFGTTNYGYTF.